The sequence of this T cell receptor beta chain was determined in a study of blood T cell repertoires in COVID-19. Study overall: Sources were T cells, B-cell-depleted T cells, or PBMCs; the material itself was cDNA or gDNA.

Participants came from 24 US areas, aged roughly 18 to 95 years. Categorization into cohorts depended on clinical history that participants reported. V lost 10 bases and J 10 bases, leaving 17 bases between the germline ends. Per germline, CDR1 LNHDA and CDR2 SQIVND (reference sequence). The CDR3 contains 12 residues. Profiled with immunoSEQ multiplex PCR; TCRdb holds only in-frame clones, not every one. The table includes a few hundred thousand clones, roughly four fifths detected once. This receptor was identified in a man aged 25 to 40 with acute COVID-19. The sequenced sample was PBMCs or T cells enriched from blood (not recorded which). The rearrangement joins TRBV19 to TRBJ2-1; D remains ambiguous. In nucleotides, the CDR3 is TGTGCCATTGGTAGCCCTCCTCAAGAGCAGTTCTTC. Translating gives CAIGSPPQEQFF.